One T cell receptor beta chain is described in this entry. An end of the junction does not agree with germline; a read error may underlie this. Assay used: immunoSEQ multiplex PCR; TCRdb lists only in-frame clones, some missing. The table has about 3,100 clones, approximately 69% seen once; the top ten hold around 10%. Germline V CDR1 and CDR2: SGHVS, FQNEAQ. The CDR3 loop spans 14 amino acids. The data derive from a study of tumor T cells in aggressive B-cell lymphoma. Sequencing input: tumor tissue. The chain joins TRBV7-8 to TRBJ1-1, with a weak D call TRBD1 (5 bases). The clonotype originates from an adult with diffuse large B cell lymphoma. The CDR3 region has the DNA TGTGCCAGCAGCTTAACCGCAGGGAACACTGAAACTTTCTTT. Its translation: CASSLTAGNTETFF.